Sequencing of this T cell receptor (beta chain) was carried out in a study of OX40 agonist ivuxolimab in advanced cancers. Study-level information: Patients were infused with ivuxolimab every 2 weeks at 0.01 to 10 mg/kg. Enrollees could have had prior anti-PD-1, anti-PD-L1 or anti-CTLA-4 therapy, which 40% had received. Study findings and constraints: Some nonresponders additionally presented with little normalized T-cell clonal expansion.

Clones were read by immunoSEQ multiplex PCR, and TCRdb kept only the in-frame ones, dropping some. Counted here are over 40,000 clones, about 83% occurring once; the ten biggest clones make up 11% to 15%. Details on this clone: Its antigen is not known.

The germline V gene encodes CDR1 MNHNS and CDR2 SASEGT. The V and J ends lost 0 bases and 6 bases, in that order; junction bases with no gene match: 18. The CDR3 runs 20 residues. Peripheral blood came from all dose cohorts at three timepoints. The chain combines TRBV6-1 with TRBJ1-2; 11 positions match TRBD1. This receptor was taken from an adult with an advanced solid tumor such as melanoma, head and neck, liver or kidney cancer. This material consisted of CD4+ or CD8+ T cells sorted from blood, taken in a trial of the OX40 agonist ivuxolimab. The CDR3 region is CASSEASGQGAWGISHGYTF. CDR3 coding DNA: TGTGCCAGCAGTGAAGCCTCTGGACAGGGGGCTTGGGGGATTAGTCATGGCTACACCTTC.